This T cell receptor beta chain was observed in a study of blood T cell repertoires in COVID-19. No more than 2 weeks before study entry, exposed participants had met a case of COVID-19. The germline V gene encodes CDR1 LNHDA and CDR2 SQIVND (reference sequence). The CDR3 length is 14 residues. Germline trimming cut 7 bases from V and 9 bases from J; bases unmatched to any gene: 11. Clones were sequenced by immunoSEQ multiplex PCR, and TCRdb holds only the in-frame ones, with some missing. The sample includes about 190,000 clones, about 83% of them seen just once. The gene calls are TRBV19 and TRBJ1-2, with 10 positions matching TRBD1. Material: PBMCs or T cells enriched from blood (not recorded which). The TCR comes from a woman in her 30s who had been exposed to COVID-19. CDR3 bases: TGTGCCAGTATCCTGGACAGGGGGGATGCAAGCTACACCTTC. This encodes CASILDRGDASYTF.